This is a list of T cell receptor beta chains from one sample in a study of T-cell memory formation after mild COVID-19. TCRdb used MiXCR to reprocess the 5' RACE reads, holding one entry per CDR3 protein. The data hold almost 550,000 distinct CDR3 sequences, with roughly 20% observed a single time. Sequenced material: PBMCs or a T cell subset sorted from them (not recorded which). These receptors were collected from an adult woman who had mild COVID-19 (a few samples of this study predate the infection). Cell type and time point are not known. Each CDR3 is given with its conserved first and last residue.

CASRKLAAAYEQYF TRBJ2-7 TRBV6-2/TRBV6-3
CVVRGRYTEAFF TRBJ1-1 TRBV19
CASSFPGQGSTDTQYF TRBJ2-3 TRBV7-9
CASSLGAGGARTEAFF TRBJ1-1 TRBV7-9
CASSQGAWGTGELFF TRBJ2-2 TRBV4-3
CAIKGSGRADTQYF TRBJ2-3 TRBV6-6
CASSSDRVNQPQHF TRBJ1-5 TRBV18
CASSDPGLGETQYF TRBJ2-5 TRBV25-1
CATSRDRVASTDTQYF TRBJ2-3 TRBV15
CASSSNGQAPNTEAFF TRBJ1-1 TRBV5-1
CASSLSGANTDTQYF TRBJ2-3 TRBV5-1
CSARDLGDKGDHSPLHF TRBJ1-6 TRBV20-1
CSVLGQESYEQYF TRBJ2-7 TRBV29-1
CASTRGIRRFYNEQFF TRBJ2-1 TRBV12-3/TRBV12-4
CASSAGGRRYEQYF TRBJ2-7 TRBV9
CASSFQLLTSGGYLNTGELFF TRBJ2-2 TRBV5-5
CASSLELAGGRRSYEQYF TRBJ2-7 TRBV5-6
CASSLAAANSYNEQFF TRBJ2-1 TRBV5-1
CASSTRDRGTEAFF TRBJ1-1 TRBV5-4